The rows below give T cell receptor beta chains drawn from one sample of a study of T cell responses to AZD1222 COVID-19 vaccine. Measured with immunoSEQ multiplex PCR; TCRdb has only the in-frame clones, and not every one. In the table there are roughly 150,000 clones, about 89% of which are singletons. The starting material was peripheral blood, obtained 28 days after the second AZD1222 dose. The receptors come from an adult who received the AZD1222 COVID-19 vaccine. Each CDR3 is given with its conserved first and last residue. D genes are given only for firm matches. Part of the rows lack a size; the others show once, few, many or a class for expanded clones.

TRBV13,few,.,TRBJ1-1,CASSHRTSEAFF,TGTGCCAGCAGCCACCGGACATCGGAAGCTTTCTTT
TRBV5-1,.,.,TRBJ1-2,CASSLYLGSNYGYTF,TGCGCCAGCAGCTTGTATCTAGGCAGTAACTATGGCTACACCTTC
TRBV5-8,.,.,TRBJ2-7,CASSFYVGAKLGEQYF,TGTGCCAGCAGCTTCTATGTGGGGGCAAAGCTAGGCGAGCAGTACTTC
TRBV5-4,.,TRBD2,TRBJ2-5,CASSRGGPGETQYF,TGTGCCAGCAGCCGGGGGGGGCCCGGGGAGACCCAGTACTTC
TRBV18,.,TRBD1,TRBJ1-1,CASSQQGRDTEAFF,TGTGCCAGCTCACAACAGGGGCGAGACACTGAAGCTTTCTTT
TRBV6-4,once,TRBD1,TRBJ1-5,CASSATGVGNQPQHF,TGTGCCAGCAGCGCAACAGGGGTTGGCAATCAGCCCCAGCATTTT
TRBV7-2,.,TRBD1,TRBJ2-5,CASSLTRDRQETQYF,TGTGCCAGCAGCTTGACCCGGGACAGACAAGAGACCCAGTACTTC
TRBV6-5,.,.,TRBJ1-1,CASSMTGIAEAFF,TGTGCCAGCAGCATGACGGGTATCGCTGAAGCTTTCTTT
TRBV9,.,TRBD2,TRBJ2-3,CASSKGLAGAWNTDTQYF,TGTGCCAGCAGCAAGGGACTAGCGGGGGCCTGGAACACAGATACGCAGTATTTT
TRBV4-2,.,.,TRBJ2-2,CASSPRPGELFF,TGTGCCAGCAGCCCCCGGCCCGGGGAGCTGTTTTTT
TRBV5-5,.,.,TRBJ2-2,CASRRSVLTGELFF,TGTGCCAGCAGGCGGAGTGTGCTTACCGGGGAGCTGTTTTTT
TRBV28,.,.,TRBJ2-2,CASSRQDVDTGELFF,TGTGCCAGCAGTCGACAGGACGTGGACACCGGGGAGCTGTTTTTT
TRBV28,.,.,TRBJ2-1,CASSPPGGGGSREQFF,TGTGCCAGCAGTCCGCCCGGAGGCGGAGGGTCCCGTGAGCAGTTCTTC
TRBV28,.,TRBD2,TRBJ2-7,CASTPQGVGLAGGITF,TGTGCCAGCACCCCCCAGGGAGTGGGACTAGCGGGAGGAATCACCTTC
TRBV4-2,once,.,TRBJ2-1,CASSQDPEGIPSYNEQFF,TGTGCCAGCAGCCAAGATCCGGAGGGGATCCCCTCCTACAATGAGCAGTTCTTC
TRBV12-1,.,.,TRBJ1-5,CASSFAPGQRNQPQHF,TGTGCCAGCAGCTTTGCACCGGGACAACGCAATCAGCCCCAGCATTTT
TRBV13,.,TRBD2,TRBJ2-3,CASSQSELAGRSGTDTQYF,TGTGCCAGCAGTCAAAGCGAACTAGCGGGAAGAAGTGGGACAGATACGCAGTATTTT
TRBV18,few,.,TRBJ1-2,CASSPPGQGYTF,TGTGCCAGCTCACCACCGGGGCAAGGCTACACCTTC
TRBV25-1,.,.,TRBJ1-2,CASSEAGRYGYTF,TGTGCCAGCAGTGAAGCAGGGAGGTATGGCTACACCTTC